The entry below gives a single T cell receptor (beta chain) sequence along with its context. Its target is not known. These data are taken from a study of cytomegalovirus exposure and HLA in healthy donors. The wider study: The Caucasian-associated ancestry cluster held more than 80% of a few hundred genotyped donors.

The length of the CDR3 is 15 residues. J was trimmed by 4 bases and V by 5 bases; bases with no gene match: 8. The germline V gene has CDR1 SEHNR and CDR2 FQNEAQ (reference sequence). Whereas donors were nominally healthy upon sampling, unrecorded immune exposures were probable. 13 Jbeta primers and 60 Vbeta primers were used for the PCR. Produced via immunoSEQ multiplex PCR; TCRdb's table is partial and in-frame only. Here the sample spans tens of thousands of clones, roughly four fifths being singletons. Study-wide results and limits: Across donors, presence/absence analyses took sequencing depth to be roughly uniform. More clonal expansion characterized HLA-associated TCR beta chains than equally common others in a later analysis.

This sequence joins TRBV7-9 and TRBJ1-2; 9 nucleotides line up with TRBD1. The sequenced sample was PBMCs. This receptor was taken from a man in his fifties or sixties in good health and CMV-seronegative. Written as DNA, the CDR3 is TGTGCCAGCAGCCTCCGGGACAGGGAGGCCTATGGCTACACCTTC. Translated: CASSLRDREAYGYTF.